The subject of this entry is one TCR beta chain. Its cognate antigen is unknown. The sample originates from a study of OX40 agonist ivuxolimab in advanced cancers. Anyone with autoimmune disease history or systemic immunosuppression was excluded. The study's findings and limits: At doses 0.1 to 3.0 mg/kg, CD4+ and CD8+ clones expanded.

Sequencing used immunoSEQ multiplex PCR; TCRdb keeps in-frame clones, though not all of them. The table includes around 35,000 clones, about 92% detected once. This TCR was recovered from an adult with an advanced solid tumor such as melanoma, head and neck, liver or kidney cancer. The sequences come from CD4+ or CD8+ T cells sorted from blood, collected in a trial of the OX40 agonist ivuxolimab.

CDR3 sequence: CASSFFSPDVELFF. The CDR3 DNA is TGTGCCAGCAGCTTCTTTTCCCCGGATGTGGAGCTGTTTTTT. J is TRBJ2-2 and V is TRBV11-2; unclear D gene. Trimming shortened V by 3 bases and J by 10 bases, and 15 bases separated the two germline ends. Germline V gives CDR1 SGHAT, CDR2 FQNNGV. The length of the CDR3 is 14 residues.